These 17 T cell receptor beta chains originate from one sample sequenced in a study of blood T cell repertoires in COVID-19. TCRdb keeps only in-frame clones here, not all; method: immunoSEQ multiplex PCR. The table includes about 150,000 clones, 70% to 90% detected once. Sequenced input: peripheral blood. The receptors shown here come from a woman aged 45 to 65 with acute or convalescent COVID-19.

This rearrangement joins TRBV2 to TRBJ1-1, with 7 bases identical to TRBD1. Germline lookup yields CDR1 SNHLY and CDR2 FYNNEI. This CDR3 spans 13 amino acids. The ends lost 7 bases at V and 7 bases at J; junction bases unmatched: 9. DNA of the CDR3: TGTGCCAGCACTGGACAGGCCTCTCTTGAAGCTTTCTTT. Amino acids: CASTGQASLEAFF.

V gene TRBV3-1 (or the pseudogene TRBV3-2) combines with J gene TRBJ2-7; D not certain. The germline V gene has CDR1 LGHDT and CDR2 YNNKEL (reference sequence). The length of the CDR3 is 15 residues. V dropped 0 bases and J dropped 0 bases, with 9 bases sitting between them. The CDR3 bases are TGTGCCAGCAGCCAAGATTTTGCGTACTCCTACGAGCAGTACTTC. Encoded protein: CASSQDFAYSYEQYF.

The chain is built from TRBV27 and TRBJ1-3; the D is unclear. Per the germline V gene, CDR1 is MNHEY and CDR2 is SMNVEV (reference sequence). The germline V and J ends were trimmed by 2 bases and 0 bases, with 8 bases remaining between them. The CDR3 runs to 15 residues. The CDR3 spells CASSLGGFSGNTIYF. The CDR3 nucleotides read TGTGCCAGCAGTTTAGGCGGCTTCTCTGGAAACACCATATATTTT.

In DNA, the CDR3 is TGTGCCAGCAGTTATTCCTTCTCCGGGACAGACTACGAGCAGTACTTC. Amino acids: CASSYSFSGTDYEQYF. The chain carries TRBV6-6 and TRBJ2-7, with TRBD1 matching 7 bases. CDR3 length equals 16 residues. The V gene end was trimmed by 3 bases and the J gene end by 3 bases; junction bases not matched to a gene: 11. Germline CDR1 reads MNHNY; CDR2 reads SVGAGI (reference sequence).

The rearrangement uses TRBV20-1 and TRBJ1-1, with unresolved D. V dropped 6 bases and J dropped 5 bases, with 10 bases sitting between them. CDR1 and CDR2 from the germline V gene are DFQATT and SNEGSKA (reference sequence). The CDR3 runs to 11 residues. This CDR3 reads CSAYRGTEAFF. CDR3 nucleotides: TGCAGTGCGTATCGGGGAACTGAAGCTTTCTTT.

The V and J genes are TRBV7-2 and TRBJ1-1, with D possibly being TRBD1 (5 bases). Germline V CDR1 and CDR2: SGHTA, FQGNSA. Trimming took 7 bases from V and 1 from J, leaving 13 bases between them. The CDR3 length is 14 residues. The CDR3 region has the DNA TGTGCCAGCACCCCGGTTAGGGGGAACACTGAAGCTTTCTTT. Protein sequence: CASTPVRGNTEAFF.

J is TRBJ1-1 and V is TRBV5-1, with no clear D. The CDR3 is 15 amino acids. Germline lookup yields CDR1 SGHRS and CDR2 YFSETQ. Trimming shortened V by 0 bases and J by 1 base, and 10 bases separated the two germline ends. CDR3 DNA: TGCGCCAGCAGCTTGGGTACAGACCCGAACACTGAAGCTTTCTTT. Amino acids: CASSLGTDPNTEAFF.

The chain recombines TRBV7-2 with TRBJ1-3; no reliable D call. V lost 2 bases and J lost 0, with 8 bases in between. There are 15 residues in the CDR3. Germline V gene data show CDR1 as SGHTA and CDR2 as FQGNSA. The CDR3 spells CASSLTTISGNTIYF. For the CDR3, the DNA is TGTGCCAGCAGCTTAACAACGATCTCTGGAAACACCATATATTTT.

This clone has more than one count but fewer than ten. This chain joins TRBV6-5 and TRBJ1-2; a weak D match, TRBD1 (6 bases). Trimming took off 4 bases at V and 8 bases at J, with 20 bases between the two ends. The CDR3 length is 15 residues. The germline gives CDR1 MNHEY, CDR2 SVGAGI. CDR3 protein: CASSWSTGTSGGYTF. CDR3 coding DNA: TGTGCCAGCAGTTGGTCTACCGGGACATCGGGGGGCTACACCTTC.

The rearrangement uses TRBV13 and TRBJ2-3; 7 bases are a match to TRBD2. V lost 6 bases, J lost 6 bases, and 9 bases stayed unmatched. The CDR3 has 14 residues. CDR1 is PRHDT and CDR2 is FYEKMQ in the germline V gene (reference sequence). The CDR3: CASRLASNWDTQYF. CDR3 sequence (DNA): TGTGCCAGCAGACTAGCGAGTAATTGGGATACGCAGTATTTT.

J is TRBJ1-1 and V is TRBV9; tentative D call: TRBD1 (6 bases). Germline-derived CDR1 and CDR2 are SGDLS and YYNGEE. Trimming took 0 bases from V and 1 from J, leaving 10 bases between them. This CDR3 region has 15 residues. The DNA for the CDR3 is TGTGCCAGCAGCGTAGGATGGGGGCCGAACACTGAAGCTTTCTTT. Encoded protein: CASSVGWGPNTEAFF.

This clone occurred once. The rearrangement links TRBV7-2 to TRBJ1-5; no definite D call. CDR3 length: 13 amino acids. Trimming pared 2 bases from V and 7 bases from J, leaving 9 bases between. Germline values: CDR1 SGHTA, CDR2 FQGNSA. This chain's CDR3 is CASSLNSGQPQHF. CDR3 sequence (DNA): TGTGCCAGCAGCTTAAATTCGGGGCAGCCCCAGCATTTT.

The rearrangement links TRBV4-2 to TRBJ2-1; 12 bases are a match to TRBD2. Germline V lookup: CDR1 LGHNA, CDR2 YNFKEQ. CDR3 length equals 16 residues. V gave up 4 bases and J gave up 8 bases; unmatched junction bases: 9. CDR3: CASSPLLAGGNDEQFF. DNA for the CDR3: TGTGCCAGCAGCCCCCTACTAGCGGGGGGCAACGATGAGCAGTTCTTC.

V usage is TRBV6-6 and J usage is TRBJ2-2, with unresolved D. The CDR3 covers 15 residues. The V end lost 4 bases, the J end lost 0 bases, and 9 bases lay between the germline ends. Germline assignment: CDR1 MNHNY and CDR2 SVGAGI (reference sequence). CDR3 in DNA: TGTGCCAGCAGTTTTGGTGGGCCGAACACCGGGGAGCTGTTTTTT. It encodes CASSFGGPNTGELFF.

The gene calls are TRBV28 and TRBJ2-1; TRBD1 aligns across 8 bases. This CDR3 has 15 residues. Trimming removed 3 bases from V and 3 bases from J; junction bases left unmatched: 4. Germline values: CDR1 MDHEN, CDR2 SYDVKM. The CDR3 reads CASSLETGDYNEQFF. DNA of the CDR3: TGTGCCAGCAGTTTGGAGACAGGGGACTACAATGAGCAGTTCTTC.

The rearrangement uses TRBV3-1 (or the pseudogene TRBV3-2) and TRBJ2-7; D not resolved. CDR3 length: 14 amino acids. The V gene lost 1 base and the J gene lost 0 bases, with 7 bases spanning the gap. Germline CDR1 LGHDT, CDR2 YNNKEL (reference sequence). The chain's CDR3 is CASSQGLSSYEQYF. The CDR3 coding sequence is TGTGCCAGCAGCCAAGGCCTGAGCTCCTACGAGCAGTACTTC.

The chain recombines TRBV12-3 or TRBV12-4 with TRBJ1-2; the D is unclear. This CDR3 spans 13 amino acids. The V end lost 6 bases, the J end lost 5 bases, and 13 bases lay between the germline ends. Written as DNA, the CDR3 is TGTGCCAGCAGAAACCAGGACTATTATGGCTACACCTTC. Amino acids: CASRNQDYYGYTF.